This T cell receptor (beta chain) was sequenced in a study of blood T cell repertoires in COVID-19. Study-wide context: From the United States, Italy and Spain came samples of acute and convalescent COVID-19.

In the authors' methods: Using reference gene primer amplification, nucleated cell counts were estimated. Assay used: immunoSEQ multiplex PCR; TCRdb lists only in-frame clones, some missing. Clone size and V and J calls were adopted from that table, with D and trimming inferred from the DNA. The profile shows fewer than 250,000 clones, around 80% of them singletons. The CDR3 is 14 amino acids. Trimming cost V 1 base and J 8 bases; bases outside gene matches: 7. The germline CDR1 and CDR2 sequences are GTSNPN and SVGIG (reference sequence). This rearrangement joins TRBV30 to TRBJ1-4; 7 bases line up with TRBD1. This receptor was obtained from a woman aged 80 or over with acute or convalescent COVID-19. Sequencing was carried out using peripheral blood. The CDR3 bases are TGTGCCTGGAGTGGTGGCCAGGGGGGAGAAAAACTGTTTTTT. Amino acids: CAWSGGQGGEKLFF.